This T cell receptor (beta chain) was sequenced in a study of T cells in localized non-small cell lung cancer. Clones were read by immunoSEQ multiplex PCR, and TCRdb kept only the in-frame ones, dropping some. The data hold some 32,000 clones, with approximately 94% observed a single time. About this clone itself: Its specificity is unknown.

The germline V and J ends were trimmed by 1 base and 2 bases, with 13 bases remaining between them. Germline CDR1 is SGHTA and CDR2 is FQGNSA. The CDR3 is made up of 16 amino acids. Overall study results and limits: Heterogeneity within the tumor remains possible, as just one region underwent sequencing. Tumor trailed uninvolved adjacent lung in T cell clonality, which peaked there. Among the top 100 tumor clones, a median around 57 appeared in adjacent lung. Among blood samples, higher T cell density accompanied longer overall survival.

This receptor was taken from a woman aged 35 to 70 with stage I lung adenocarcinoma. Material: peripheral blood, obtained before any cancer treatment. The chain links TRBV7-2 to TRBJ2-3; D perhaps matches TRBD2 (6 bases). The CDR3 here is CASSLVGAGLTDTQYF. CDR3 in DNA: TGTGCCAGCAGCTTAGTTGGGGCGGGACTCACAGATACGCAGTATTTT.